This T cell receptor beta chain was documented in a study of radiation and T cells in renal cell carcinoma. The time point is: blood 4 weeks post-SBRT, at nephrectomy. Treatment indicated: 15 Gy SBRT to primary tumor, nephrectomy 4 weeks later. This table comes from immunoSEQ multiplex PCR, and its TCRdb copy is limited to in-frame clones, with some not included. The profile covers around 140,000 clones, with 86% appearing a single time and 15% to 20% taken by the ten largest. Deletions cut 0 bases from V and 7 bases from J, with 10 bases between. Germline V gene lookup returns CDR1 SGHTA and CDR2 FQGNSA. CDR3 size: 15 residues.

The sequencing used blood, collected from a patient whose treatment included radiotherapy and nephrectomy. The chain recombines TRBV7-2 with TRBJ1-6; D remains unclear. The TCR was taken from a woman aged 50 to 60 with renal cell carcinoma. DNA of the CDR3: TGTGCCAGCAGCTTAGCGCCCGGGTTGAATTCACCCCTCCACTTT. Amino acid sequence: CASSLAPGLNSPLHF.